This entry is about one T cell receptor (beta chain). The antigen is not known. The V segment lost 5 bases and the J segment 0 bases; nucleotides outside the gene matches: 8. This CDR3 contains 16 residues. The germline V gene encodes CDR1 SGHAT and CDR2 FQNNGV. This specimen comes from a study of TIL therapy for anti-PD-1-resistant metastatic lung cancer. Study-wide findings and caveats: Compared with baseline intratumoral T cells, expanded TIL cultures were more clonal and less diverse (roughly 6.5% vs 31%). Many TIL product clones were absent from baseline tumor, suggesting clonal contraction.

Time point meaning: pre-treatment sample, taken before nivolumab and TIL therapy. Pleural nodules or supraclavicular lymph nodes made up most of the excised metastases sampled. Progressing patients received lymphodepletion, expanded TIL infusion and IL-2. Patients were adults with stage 4 NSCLC. The immunoSEQ assay was v3. Clones were sequenced by immunoSEQ multiplex PCR, and TCRdb holds only the in-frame ones, with some missing. This sample yields under 100,000 clones, of which 65% are seen a single time; approximately 11% belongs to the top ten. The receptor's source is a person between 25 and 79 years old with non-small cell lung cancer. The rearrangement links TRBV11-2 to TRBJ2-7; 9 bases map to TRBD2. Sequencing was performed on tumor tissue, taken at baseline. CDR3 DNA: TGTGCCAGCAGCCCAGCGGGAGGAAGGAGCTCCTACGAGCAGTACTTC. It codes for CASSPAGGRSSYEQYF. Together with reference TRBV11-2 and TRBJ2-7, the CDR3 gives the full variable domain: EAGVAQSPRYKIIEKRQSVAFWCNPISGHATLYWYQQILGQGPKLLIQFQNNGVVDDSQLPKDRFSAERLKGVDSTLKIQPAKLEDSAVYLCASSPAGGRSSYEQYFGPGTRLTVT.